Below, 17 T cell receptor beta chains from the same sample are listed, as sequenced in a study of T-cell reconstitution after alpha-beta-depleted transplantation in children. During its preparation, the TCRbeta library received unique molecular identifiers. TCRdb re-analysed the PCR reads in MiXCR, keeping a single row per CDR3 protein. Of approximately 290,000 distinct CDR3 sequences in the sample, roughly 11% are singletons; the top ten hold 20% to 30%. The specimen was peripheral blood, collected 180 days after TCRalphabeta/CD19-depleted stem cell transplant. These receptors came from a male patient between 2 and 10 years old who had a stem cell transplant for chronic granulomatous disease, so the T cells may come from the graft donor.

This clonotype was counted ten times or more. The J gene is TRBJ2-7, the V gene TRBV2, with no clear D. V lost 0 bases and J 2 bases, leaving 5 bases between the germline ends. CDR1 and CDR2 (germline): SNHLY, FYNNEI. The CDR3 totals 13 residues. CDR3 amino acids: CASSEAWTYEQYF. The CDR3 bases are TGTGCCAGCAGTGAAGCCTGGACCTACGAGCAGTACTTC.

In its sample, this clonotype was seen many times. The chain recombines TRBV30 with TRBJ2-3; D remains unclear. Trimming cost V 0 bases and J 6 bases, with 4 bases left between them. From germline, CDR1 is GTSNPN and CDR2 SVGIG (reference sequence). The CDR3 length is 11 residues. CDR3 residues: CAWSVGDTQYF. CDR3 nucleotides: TGTGCCTGGAGTGTCGGTGATACGCAGTATTTT. The complete variable domain, with remaining parts taken from reference TRBV30 and TRBJ2-3, reads SQTIHQWPATLVQPVGSPLSLECTVEGTSNPNLYWYRQAAGRGLQLLFYSVGIGQISSEVPQNLSASRPQDRQFILSSKKLLLSDSGFYLCAWSVGDTQYFGPGTRLTVL.

This clonotype appeared many times. The genes are TRBV20-1 and TRBJ2-7; 9 positions agree with TRBD2. The CDR3 covers 12 residues. V was pared by 6 bases and J by 2 bases, with 2 bases of the junction left unmatched. Per germline, CDR1 DFQATT and CDR2 SNEGSKA (reference sequence). The CDR3 DNA is TGCAGTGCCGCGGGGGGGCCCTACGAGCAGTACTTC. Translated, it gives CSAAGGPYEQYF.

This clonotype showed up many times. The J gene is TRBJ2-7, the V gene TRBV15; 10 bases agree with TRBD1. V dropped 3 bases and J dropped 2; count of bases not matched to a gene: 4. Germline CDR1 is LNHNV and CDR2 is YYDKDF (reference sequence). The length of the CDR3 is 15 residues. The CDR3 spells CATSRAGTGAYEQYF. The CDR3 region has the DNA TGTGCCACCAGCAGGGCCGGGACAGGGGCCTACGAGCAGTACTTC.

The chain has TRBV18 and TRBJ1-5, with TRBD1 as a possible D gene (5 bases). Germline V CDR1 and CDR2: KGHSH, LQKENI. Trimming cost V 5 bases and J 6 bases, with 17 bases left between them. The CDR3 covers 15 residues. DNA for the CDR3: TGTGCCAGCTCATCCGGGATGGGGGGTTCTCAGCCCCAGCATTTT. The encoded protein is CASSSGMGGSQPQHF.

Regarding this clonotype: This may arise from a read error, as a much more abundant clone is one base away. The genes are TRBV6-1 and TRBJ2-1; TRBD2 matches 8 bases. In germline, CDR1 is MNHNS, CDR2 SASEGT. This CDR3 spans 16 amino acids. The CDR3 here is CASRLRIAGKSNEQIF. As DNA, the CDR3 is TGTGCCAGCCGACTTCGGATAGCGGGAAAGTCCAATGAGCAGATCTTC.

This clonotype was observed many times. The gene calls are TRBV27 and TRBJ2-1; 7 positions match TRBD2. The V segment lost 4 bases and the J segment 1 base; nucleotides outside the gene matches: 7. CDR3 size: 16 residues. Germline-derived CDR1 and CDR2 are MNHEY and SMNVEV (reference sequence). The CDR3 loop is CASSYDGRRSYNEQFF. DNA for the CDR3: TGTGCCAGCAGTTACGACGGGAGGAGGTCCTACAATGAGCAGTTCTTC.

Many counts were recorded for this clonotype. The chain joins TRBV12-3 or TRBV12-4 to TRBJ2-1; D is ambiguous. V was trimmed by 5 bases and J by 0 bases, leaving 14 bases between them. The CDR3 is made up of 16 amino acids. The CDR3 DNA follows: TGTGCCAGCAGTCTGGGTGCGGTCAGCTCCTACAATGAGCAGTTCTTC. Translation: CASSLGAVSSYNEQFF.

The table lists this clonotype with many counts. The chain is built from TRBV12-3 or TRBV12-4 and TRBJ2-1; D not resolved. The V gene lost 6 bases and the J gene lost 8 bases, with 14 bases spanning the gap. The CDR3 sequence is 13 residues long. CDR3: CASSQPVGHEQFF. CDR3 coding DNA: TGTGCCAGCAGCCAGCCAGTAGGACATGAGCAGTTCTTC.

The table lists this clonotype with many counts. The chain employs TRBV11-2 and TRBJ1-1; unclear D gene. CDR3 size: 11 residues. Germline lookup yields CDR1 SGHAT and CDR2 FQNNGV. V lost 2 bases and J lost 7, with 5 bases in between. The CDR3 nucleotides are TGTGCCAGCAGCTTAATACTTGAAGCTTTCTTT. It codes for CASSLILEAFF.

There are a few counts of this clonotype. V gene TRBV7-9 combines with J gene TRBJ2-1, with TRBD1 identical over 10 bases. Germline V gene lookup returns CDR1 SEHNR and CDR2 FQNEAQ (reference sequence). J was trimmed by 8 bases and V by 6 bases; bases with no gene match: 4. The CDR3 contains 13 residues. The CDR3 loop reads CASRRTGGDEQFF. CDR3 DNA: TGTGCCAGCAGAAGGACAGGGGGAGATGAGCAGTTCTTC.

This clonotype appeared many times. J is TRBJ2-7 and V is TRBV10-3; 9 positions agree with TRBD1. The CDR3 covers 16 residues. Germline CDR1 is ENHRY and CDR2 is SYGVKD. Unmatched junction bases numbered 15, after V lost 6 bases and J lost 6 bases. The CDR3 protein is CAIRELSGTGILEQYF. The CDR3 nucleotides are TGTGCCATCAGAGAGCTTTCCGGGACAGGGATCCTCGAGCAGTACTTC.

This clonotype has ten or more counts. V and J are TRBV29-1 and TRBJ2-6; no definite D call. Per germline, CDR1 SQVTM and CDR2 ANQGSEA. V was shortened by 4 bases and J by 1 base, with 5 bases between the two germline ends. The CDR3 is 13 residues long. DNA of the CDR3: TGCAGCGTTGGACCTTCTGGGGCCAACGTCCTGACTTTC. Protein product: CSVGPSGANVLTF.

In this sample, this clonotype turned up many times. The genes are TRBV29-1 and TRBJ2-6; the D is unclear. Trimming cost V 7 bases and J 0 bases, with 10 bases left between them. Germline lookup yields CDR1 SQVTM and CDR2 ANQGSEA. The CDR3 extends over 14 amino acids. Here the CDR3 reads CSAISYSGANVLTF. CDR3 DNA: TGCAGCGCCATAAGTTACTCTGGGGCCAACGTCCTGACTTTC.

This clonotype was detected many times. The J gene is TRBJ1-5, the V gene TRBV28; D may be TRBD1 (6 bases). Trimming left V 4 bases short and J 1 base short, with 14 bases between. Germline CDR1 is MDHEN and CDR2 is SYDVKM. The CDR3 has 16 residues. The chain's CDR3 is CASSSLDRPSNQPQHF. CDR3 bases: TGTGCCAGCAGTTCCCTCGACAGGCCAAGCAATCAGCCCCAGCATTTT. Together with reference TRBV28 and TRBJ1-5, the CDR3 gives the full variable domain: DVKVTQSSRYLVKRTGEKVFLECVQDMDHENMFWYRQDPGLGLRLIYFSYDVKMKEKGDIPEGYSVSREKKERFSLILESASTNQTSMYLCASSSLDRPSNQPQHFGDGTRLSIL.

This clonotype was found many times. This sequence joins TRBV20-1 and TRBJ2-7; D perhaps matches TRBD2 (6 bases). The germline V and J ends were trimmed by 5 bases and 0 bases, with 11 bases remaining between them. Germline V gene lookup returns CDR1 DFQATT and CDR2 SNEGSKA (reference sequence). CDR3 length: 13 residues. This CDR3 reads CSAGRTNSYEQYF. In DNA, the CDR3 is TGCAGTGCTGGGCGGACTAACTCCTACGAGCAGTACTTC.

The sample holds many counts of this clonotype. V and J are TRBV12-3 or TRBV12-4 and TRBJ1-2; D remains unclear. The V and J ends lost 3 bases and 2 bases respectively, with 10 bases between them. CDR3 length: 14 residues. The CDR3 region has the DNA TGTGCCAGCAGTTTGTCCCCGACCAACTATGGCTACACCTTC. Residues: CASSLSPTNYGYTF.